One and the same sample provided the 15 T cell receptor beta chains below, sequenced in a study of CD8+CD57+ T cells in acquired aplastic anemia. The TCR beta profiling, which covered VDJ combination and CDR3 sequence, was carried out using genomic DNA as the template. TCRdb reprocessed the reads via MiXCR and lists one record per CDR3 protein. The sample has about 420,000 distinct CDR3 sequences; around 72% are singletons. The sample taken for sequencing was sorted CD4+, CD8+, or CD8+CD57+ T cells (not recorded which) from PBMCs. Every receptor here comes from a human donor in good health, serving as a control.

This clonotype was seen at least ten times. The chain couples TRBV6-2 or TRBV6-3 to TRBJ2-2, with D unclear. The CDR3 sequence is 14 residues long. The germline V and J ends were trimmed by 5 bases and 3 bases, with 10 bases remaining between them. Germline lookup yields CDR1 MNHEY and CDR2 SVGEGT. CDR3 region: CASSNGIHTGELFF. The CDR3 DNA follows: TGTGCCAGCAGTAACGGAATCCACACCGGGGAGCTGTTTTTT.

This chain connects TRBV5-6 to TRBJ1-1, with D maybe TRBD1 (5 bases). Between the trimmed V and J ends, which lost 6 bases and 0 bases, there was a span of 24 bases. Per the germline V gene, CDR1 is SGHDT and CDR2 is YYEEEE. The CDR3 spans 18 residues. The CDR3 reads CASTQVLGGVRVNTEAFF. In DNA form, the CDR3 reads TGTGCCAGCACCCAGGTCTTAGGAGGGGTGAGGGTGAACACTGAAGCTTTCTTT.

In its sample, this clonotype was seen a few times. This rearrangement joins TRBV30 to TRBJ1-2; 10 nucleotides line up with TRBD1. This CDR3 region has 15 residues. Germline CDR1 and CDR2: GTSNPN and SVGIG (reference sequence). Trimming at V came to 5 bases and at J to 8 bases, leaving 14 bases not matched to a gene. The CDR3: CAWAVERQGARGYTF. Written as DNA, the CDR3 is TGTGCCTGGGCAGTTGAACGACAGGGGGCACGGGGCTACACCTTC. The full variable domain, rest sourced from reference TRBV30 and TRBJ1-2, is SQTIHQWPATLVQPVGSPLSLECTVEGTSNPNLYWYRQAAGRGLQLLFYSVGIGQISSEVPQNLSASRPQDRQFILSSKKLLLSDSGFYLCAWAVERQGARGYTFGSGTRLTVV.

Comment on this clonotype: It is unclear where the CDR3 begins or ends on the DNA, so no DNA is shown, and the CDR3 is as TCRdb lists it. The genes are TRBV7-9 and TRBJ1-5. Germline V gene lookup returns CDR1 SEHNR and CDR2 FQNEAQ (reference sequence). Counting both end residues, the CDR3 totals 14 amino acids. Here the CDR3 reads CASSSDTEAFFGQF.

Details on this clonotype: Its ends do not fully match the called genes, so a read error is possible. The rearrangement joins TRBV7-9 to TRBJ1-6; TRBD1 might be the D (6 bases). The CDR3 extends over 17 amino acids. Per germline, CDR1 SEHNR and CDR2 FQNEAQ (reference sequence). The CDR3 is CASSQDKGGSYDSPLHF. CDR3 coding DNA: TGTGCCAGCAGCCAAGATAAGGGGGGGTCCTACGATTCGCCCCTCCACTTT.

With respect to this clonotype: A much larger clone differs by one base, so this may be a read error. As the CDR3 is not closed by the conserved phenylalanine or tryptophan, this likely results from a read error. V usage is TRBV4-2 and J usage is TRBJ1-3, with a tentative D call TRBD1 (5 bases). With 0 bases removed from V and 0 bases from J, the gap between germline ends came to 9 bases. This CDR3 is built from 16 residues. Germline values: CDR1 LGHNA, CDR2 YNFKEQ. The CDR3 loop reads CASSQEAGDSGNTIYY. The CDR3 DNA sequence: TGTGCCAGCAGCCAAGAAGCGGGGGACTCTGGAAACACCATATATTAT.

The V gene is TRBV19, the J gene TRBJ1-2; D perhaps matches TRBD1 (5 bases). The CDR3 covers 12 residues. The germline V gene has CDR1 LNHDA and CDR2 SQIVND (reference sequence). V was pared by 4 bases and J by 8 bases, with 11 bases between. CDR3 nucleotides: TGTGCCAGTAGTACAGGGTCTCGGGGCTACACCTTC. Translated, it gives CASSTGSRGYTF.

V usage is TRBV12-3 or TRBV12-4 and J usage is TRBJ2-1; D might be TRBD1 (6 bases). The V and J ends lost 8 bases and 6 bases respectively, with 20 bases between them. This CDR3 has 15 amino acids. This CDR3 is CASRSQTGGLNEQFF. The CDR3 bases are TGTGCCAGCCGATCTCAGACAGGTGGCCTCAATGAGCAGTTCTTC.

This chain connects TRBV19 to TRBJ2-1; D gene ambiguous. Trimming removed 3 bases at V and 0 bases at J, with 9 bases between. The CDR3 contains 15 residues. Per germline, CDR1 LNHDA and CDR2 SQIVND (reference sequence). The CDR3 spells CASSMDRSSYNEQFF. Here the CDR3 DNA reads TGTGCCAGTAGTATGGACCGAAGCTCCTACAATGAGCAGTTCTTC.

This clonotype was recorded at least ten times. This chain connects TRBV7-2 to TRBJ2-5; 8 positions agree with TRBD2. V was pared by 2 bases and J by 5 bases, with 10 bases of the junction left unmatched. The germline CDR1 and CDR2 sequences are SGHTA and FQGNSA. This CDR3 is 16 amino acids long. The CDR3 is CASSLRYGGAGETQYF. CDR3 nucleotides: TGTGCCAGCAGCTTAAGATACGGGGGGGCCGGCGAGACCCAGTACTTC.

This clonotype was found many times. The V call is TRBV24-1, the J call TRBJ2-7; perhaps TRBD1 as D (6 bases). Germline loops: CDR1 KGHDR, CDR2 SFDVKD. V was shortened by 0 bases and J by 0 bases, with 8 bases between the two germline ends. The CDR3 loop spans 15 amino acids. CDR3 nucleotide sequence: TGTGCCACCAGTGATTTGGAAGGGGGCTCCTACGAGCAGTACTTC. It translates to CATSDLEGGSYEQYF.

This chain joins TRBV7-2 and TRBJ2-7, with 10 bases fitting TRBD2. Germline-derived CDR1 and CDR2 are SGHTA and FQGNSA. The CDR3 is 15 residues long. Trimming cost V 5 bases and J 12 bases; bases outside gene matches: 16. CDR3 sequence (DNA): TGTGCCAGCAGCCTGGAGCGGGGGGGCCGCATTGATACGTACTTC. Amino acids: CASSLERGGRIDTYF.

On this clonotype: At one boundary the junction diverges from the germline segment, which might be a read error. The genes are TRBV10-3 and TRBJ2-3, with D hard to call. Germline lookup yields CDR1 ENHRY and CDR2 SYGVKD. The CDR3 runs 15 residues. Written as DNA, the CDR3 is TGTGCCAGCAGTAACCCGCGGCAACATACAGATACGCAGTATTTT. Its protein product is CASSNPRQHTDTQYF.

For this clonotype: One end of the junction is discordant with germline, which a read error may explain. The CDR3 DNA is TGTGCCACCAGCTTAGCTGCACGGGTGGGGGAGACCCAGTACTTC. Its translation: CATSLAARVGETQYF. V is TRBV7-9 and J is TRBJ2-5; D remains unclear. Germline V CDR1 and CDR2: SEHNR, FQNEAQ (reference sequence). CDR3 length equals 15 residues.

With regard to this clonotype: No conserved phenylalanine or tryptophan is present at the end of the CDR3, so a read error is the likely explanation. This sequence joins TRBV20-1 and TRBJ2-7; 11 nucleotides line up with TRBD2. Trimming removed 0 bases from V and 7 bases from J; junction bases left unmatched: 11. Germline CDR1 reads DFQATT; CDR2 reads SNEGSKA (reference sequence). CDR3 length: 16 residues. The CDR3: CSAREAIAGGPNEQYL. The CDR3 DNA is TGCAGTGCTAGAGAGGCAATAGCGGGGGGGCCTAATGAGCAGTACCTC.